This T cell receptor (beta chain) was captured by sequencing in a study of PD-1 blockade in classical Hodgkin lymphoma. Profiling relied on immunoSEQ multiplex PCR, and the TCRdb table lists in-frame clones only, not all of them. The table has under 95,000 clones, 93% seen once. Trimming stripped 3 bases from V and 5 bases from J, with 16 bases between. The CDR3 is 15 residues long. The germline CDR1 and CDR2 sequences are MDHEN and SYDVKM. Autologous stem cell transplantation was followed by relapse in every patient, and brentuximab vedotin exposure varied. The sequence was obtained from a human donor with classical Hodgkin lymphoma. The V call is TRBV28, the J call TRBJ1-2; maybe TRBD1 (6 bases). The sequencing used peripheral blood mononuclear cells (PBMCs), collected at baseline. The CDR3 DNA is TGTGCCAGCAGTTTCGTCGACAGGCCTTTTTATGGCTACACCTTC. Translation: CASSFVDRPFYGYTF.